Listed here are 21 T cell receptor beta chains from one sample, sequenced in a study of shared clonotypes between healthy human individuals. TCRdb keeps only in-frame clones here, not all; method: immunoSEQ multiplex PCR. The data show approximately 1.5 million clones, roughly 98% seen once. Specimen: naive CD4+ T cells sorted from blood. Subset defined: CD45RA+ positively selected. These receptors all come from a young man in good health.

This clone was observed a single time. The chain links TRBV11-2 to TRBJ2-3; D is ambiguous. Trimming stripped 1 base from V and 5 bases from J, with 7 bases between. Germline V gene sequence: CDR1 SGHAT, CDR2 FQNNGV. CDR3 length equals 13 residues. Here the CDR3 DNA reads TGTGCCAGCAGCTTAGGGTGGAAAGATACGCAGTATTTT. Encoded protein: CASSLGWKDTQYF.

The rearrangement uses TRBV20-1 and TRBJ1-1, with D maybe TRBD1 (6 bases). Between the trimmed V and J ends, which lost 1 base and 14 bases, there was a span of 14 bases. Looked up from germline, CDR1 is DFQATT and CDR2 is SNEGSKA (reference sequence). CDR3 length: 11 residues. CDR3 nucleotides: TGCAGTGCTAGAGTTCAGGGGCGAGGATTCTTT. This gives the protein CSARVQGRGFF.

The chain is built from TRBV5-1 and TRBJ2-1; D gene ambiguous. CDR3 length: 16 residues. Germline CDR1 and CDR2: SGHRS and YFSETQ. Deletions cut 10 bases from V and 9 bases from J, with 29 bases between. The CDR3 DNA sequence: TGCGCCTCCCGGCCTAATGGAAACCTAGGAGTGGTTGAGCAGTTCTTC. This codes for CASRPNGNLGVVEQFF.

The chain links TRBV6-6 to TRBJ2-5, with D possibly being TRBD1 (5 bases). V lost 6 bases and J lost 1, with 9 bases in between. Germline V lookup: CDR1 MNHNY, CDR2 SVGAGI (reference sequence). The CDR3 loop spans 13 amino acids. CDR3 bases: TGTGCCAGCAGCCTACAGGTCCAAGAGACCCAGTACTTC. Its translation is CASSLQVQETQYF.

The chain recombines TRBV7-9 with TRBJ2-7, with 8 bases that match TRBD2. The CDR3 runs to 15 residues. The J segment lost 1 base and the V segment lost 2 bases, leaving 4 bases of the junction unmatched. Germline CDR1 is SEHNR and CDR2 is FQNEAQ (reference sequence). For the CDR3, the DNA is TGTGCCAGCAGCTTAACGACTAGCGCGTCCTACGAGCAGTACTTC. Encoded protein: CASSLTTSASYEQYF.

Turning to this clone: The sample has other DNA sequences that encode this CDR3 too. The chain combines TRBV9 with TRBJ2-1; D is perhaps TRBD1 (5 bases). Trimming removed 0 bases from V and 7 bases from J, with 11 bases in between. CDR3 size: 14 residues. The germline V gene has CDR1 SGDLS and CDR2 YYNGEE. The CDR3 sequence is CASSVGPGRNEQFF. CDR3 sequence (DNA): TGTGCCAGCAGCGTAGGCCCAGGGCGGAATGAGCAGTTCTTC.

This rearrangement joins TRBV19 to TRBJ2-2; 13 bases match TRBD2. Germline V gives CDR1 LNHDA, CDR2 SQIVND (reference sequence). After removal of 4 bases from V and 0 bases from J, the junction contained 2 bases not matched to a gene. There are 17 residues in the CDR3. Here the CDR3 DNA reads TGTGCCAGTAGTAAAGGACTAGCGGGGGCGAACACCGGGGAGCTGTTTTTT. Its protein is CASSKGLAGANTGELFF.

In nucleotides, the CDR3 is TGTGCCAGCAGCTTGGACCTTGTCACAGATACGCAGTATTTT. Its translation is CASSLDLVTDTQYF. The V gene is TRBV7-3, the J gene TRBJ2-3; no clear D. The V and J ends lost 3 bases and 2 bases respectively, with 9 bases between them. Germline-derived CDR1 and CDR2 are SGHTA and FQGTGA. The CDR3 consists of 14 residues.

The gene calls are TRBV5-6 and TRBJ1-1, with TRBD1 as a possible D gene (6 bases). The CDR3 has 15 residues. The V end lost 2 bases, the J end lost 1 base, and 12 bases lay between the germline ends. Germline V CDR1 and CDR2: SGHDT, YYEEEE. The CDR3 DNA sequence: TGTGCCAGCAGCTTCACCAGGGGATGGAACACTGAAGCTTTCTTT. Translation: CASSFTRGWNTEAFF. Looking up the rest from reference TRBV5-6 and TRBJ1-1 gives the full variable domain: DAGVTQSPTHLIKTRGQQVTLRCSPKSGHDTVSWYQQALGQGPQFIFQYYEEEERQRGNFPDRFSGHQFPNYSSELNVNALLLGDSALYLCASSFTRGWNTEAFFGQGTRLTVV.

This CDR3 is CASSQGYTYEQYF. CDR3 DNA sequence: TGTGCCAGTTCCCAGGGGTACACCTACGAGCAGTACTTC. The V and J genes are TRBV7-6 and TRBJ2-7; the D gene is possibly TRBD1 (6 bases). V was clipped by 9 bases and J by 2 bases, with 14 bases between them. Germline CDR1 and CDR2: SGHVS and FNYEAQ. This CDR3 region has 13 residues.

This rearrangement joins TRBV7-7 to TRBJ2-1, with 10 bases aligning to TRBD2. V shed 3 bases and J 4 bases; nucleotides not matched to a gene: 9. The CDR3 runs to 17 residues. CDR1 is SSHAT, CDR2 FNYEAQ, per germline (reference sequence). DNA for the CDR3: TGTGCCAGCAGCTTGCGCCCCAGCGGGAGGGAATACAATGAGCAGTTCTTC. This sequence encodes CASSLRPSGREYNEQFF.

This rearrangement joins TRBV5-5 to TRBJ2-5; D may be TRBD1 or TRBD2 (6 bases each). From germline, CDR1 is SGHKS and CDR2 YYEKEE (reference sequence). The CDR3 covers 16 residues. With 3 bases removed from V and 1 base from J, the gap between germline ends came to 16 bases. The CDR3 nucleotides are TGTGCCAGCAGCTCAAGAAAGGGGGGACCCCAAGAGACCCAGTACTTC. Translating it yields CASSSRKGGPQETQYF.

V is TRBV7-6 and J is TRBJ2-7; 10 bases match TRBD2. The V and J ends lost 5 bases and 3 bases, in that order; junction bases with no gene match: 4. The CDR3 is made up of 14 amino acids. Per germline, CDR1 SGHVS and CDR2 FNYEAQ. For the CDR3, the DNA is TGTGCCAGCAGCCCAGCGGGAGGGCGCTACGAGCAGTACTTC. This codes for CASSPAGGRYEQYF. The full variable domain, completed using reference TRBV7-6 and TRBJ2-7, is GAGVSQSPRYKVTKRGQDVALRCDPISGHVSLYWYRQALGQGPEFLTYFNYEAQQDKSGLPNDRFSAERPEGSISTLTIQRTEQRDSAMYRCASSPAGGRYEQYFGPGTRLTVT.

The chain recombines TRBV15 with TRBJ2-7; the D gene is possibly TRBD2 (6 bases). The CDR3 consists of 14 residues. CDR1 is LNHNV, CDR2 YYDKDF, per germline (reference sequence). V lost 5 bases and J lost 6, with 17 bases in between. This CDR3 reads CATSRPGGAFEQYF. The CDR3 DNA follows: TGTGCCACCAGCCGCCCCGGCGGGGCATTCGAGCAGTACTTC.

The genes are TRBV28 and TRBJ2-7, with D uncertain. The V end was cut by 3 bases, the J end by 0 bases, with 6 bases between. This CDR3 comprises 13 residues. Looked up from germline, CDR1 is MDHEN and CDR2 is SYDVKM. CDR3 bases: TGTGCCAGCAGTTTTATCTACTCCTACGAGCAGTACTTC. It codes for CASSFIYSYEQYF.

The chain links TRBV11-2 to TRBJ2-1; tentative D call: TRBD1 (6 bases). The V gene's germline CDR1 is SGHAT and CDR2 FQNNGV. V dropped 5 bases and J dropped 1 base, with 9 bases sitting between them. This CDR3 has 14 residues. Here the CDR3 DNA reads TGTGCCAGCAGCCAAAGGGGGTCCTACAATGAGCAGTTCTTC. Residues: CASSQRGSYNEQFF.

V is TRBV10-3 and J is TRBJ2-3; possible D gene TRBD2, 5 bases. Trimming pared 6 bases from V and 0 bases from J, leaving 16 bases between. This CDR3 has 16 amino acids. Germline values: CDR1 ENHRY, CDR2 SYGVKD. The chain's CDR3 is CAIRAPGSSSTDTQYF. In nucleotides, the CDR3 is TGTGCCATCAGGGCCCCTGGGAGCTCTAGCACAGATACGCAGTATTTT.

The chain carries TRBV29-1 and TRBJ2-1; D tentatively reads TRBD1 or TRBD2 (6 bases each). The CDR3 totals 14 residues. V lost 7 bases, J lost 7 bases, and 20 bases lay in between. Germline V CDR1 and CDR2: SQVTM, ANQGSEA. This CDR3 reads CSAARRGRSNEQFF. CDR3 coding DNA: TGCAGCGCGGCAAGGAGGGGGAGGTCGAATGAGCAGTTCTTC.

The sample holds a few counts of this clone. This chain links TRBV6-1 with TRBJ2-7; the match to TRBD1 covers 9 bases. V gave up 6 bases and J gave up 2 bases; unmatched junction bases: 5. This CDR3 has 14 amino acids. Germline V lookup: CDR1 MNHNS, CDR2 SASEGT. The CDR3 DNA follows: TGTGCCAGCAGAACCGGGACAGGGACCTACGAGCAGTACTTC. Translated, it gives CASRTGTGTYEQYF.

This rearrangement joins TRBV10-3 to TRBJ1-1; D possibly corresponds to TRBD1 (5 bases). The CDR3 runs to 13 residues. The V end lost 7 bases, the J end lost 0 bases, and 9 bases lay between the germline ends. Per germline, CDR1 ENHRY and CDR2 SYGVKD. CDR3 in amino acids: CAITWTLNTEAFF. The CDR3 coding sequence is TGTGCCATCACCTGGACACTGAACACTGAAGCTTTCTTT.

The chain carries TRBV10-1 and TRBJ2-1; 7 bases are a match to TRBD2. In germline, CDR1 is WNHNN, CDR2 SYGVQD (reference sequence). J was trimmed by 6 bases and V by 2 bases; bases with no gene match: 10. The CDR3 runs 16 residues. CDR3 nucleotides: TGCGCCAGCAGTGAGGCTGGACTAGTGAGGCGCAATGAGCAGTTCTTC. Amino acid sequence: CASSEAGLVRRNEQFF.